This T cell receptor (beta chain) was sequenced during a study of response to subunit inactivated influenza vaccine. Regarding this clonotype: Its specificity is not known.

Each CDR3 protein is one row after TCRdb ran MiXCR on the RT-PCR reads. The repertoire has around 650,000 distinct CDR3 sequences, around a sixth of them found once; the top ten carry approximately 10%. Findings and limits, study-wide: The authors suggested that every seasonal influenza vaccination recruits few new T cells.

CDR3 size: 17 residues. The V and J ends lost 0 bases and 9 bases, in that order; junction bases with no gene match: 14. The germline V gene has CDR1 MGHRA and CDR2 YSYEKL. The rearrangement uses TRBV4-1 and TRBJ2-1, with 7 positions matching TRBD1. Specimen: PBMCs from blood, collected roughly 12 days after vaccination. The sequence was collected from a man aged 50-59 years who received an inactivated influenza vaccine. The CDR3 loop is CASSQEGWGRGMGEQFF. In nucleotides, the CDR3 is TGCGCCAGCAGCCAAGAAGGCTGGGGCAGGGGGATGGGTGAGCAGTTCTTC.